The present entry profiles one T cell receptor beta chain with its context. The antigen this receptor binds is unknown. One base away there is no much larger clone; base qualities are not given. The sample carries other DNA sequences with the same CDR3. The record originates from a study of immune evolution from preneoplasia to lung adenocarcinoma (dated by TCRdb to about 2021). At the level of the whole study: HLA loss of heterozygosity was observed in roughly 6.8%, 16% and 36% of AIS, MIA and ADC lesions, respectively, and was not observed in any AAH lesions. The study combined immune gene expression, TCR sequencing and multiplex immunofluorescence to profile immune contexture across lung adenocarcinoma precursors and invasive adenocarcinoma. Resected precursor lesions (AAH, AIS, MIA) and invasive adenocarcinomas were compared with paired morphologically normal lung tissue. The sample size was set by how many specimens were available, not by a prior power calculation. The immune data were integrated with whole exome sequencing and methylation data obtained from the same cohort of nodules. In total, the cohort included 50 to 60 patients with pulmonary nodules, all of whom underwent surgical resection. The TCR sequencing data were obtained from 45 to 60 patients. According to the study, about 100 samples were used for TCR sequencing. POLYSOLVER was used to infer Class I HLA alleles from exome data, and LOHHLA was used to detect allele-specific HLA loss. Study-level results and caveats: The highest T cell clonality was observed in KRAS-mutant nodules compared with EGFR-mutant or double wild-type lesions. Because every patient came from Japan and China, how well the results apply to Western populations was uncertain. Normal lung showed the highest clonality, whereas later-stage lesions appeared to have higher T cell density and diversity but lower clonality. The findings were based on association rather than direct causation, and larger cohorts with long-term follow-up and longitudinal biopsies were deemed needed. Top T cell clone frequencies were highest in normal lung and appeared to decrease progressively from AAH through AIS, MIA and invasive adenocarcinoma.

The immunoSEQ hsTCRbeta Kit was used to sequence TCR beta CDR3 regions from DNA. Per the original workflow: TCR sequencing data were analysed with the ImmunoSEQ Analyzer. T cell clonality was defined as 1 minus Pielou's evenness computed on productive rearrangements. The inverse Simpson index, applied to productive templates, was used to measure T cell diversity. T cell density was defined as TCR beta template counts normalized to usable DNA, with usable DNA estimated by amplification and sequencing of housekeeping genes. Two-sided Kruskal-Wallis tests were used to compare TCR metrics between histologic stages. TCRdb retrieved this table from immuneACCESS and kept in-frame rearrangements only. Not all clones are present; in checked studies, unresolved V genes account for under half, and no reason is known for the remainder. The DNA gave D and trimming, while V, J and clone size come from that table. This sample holds around 4,000 clones; 65% to 90% were observed only once. The ten largest make up about 3% of the sample.

Counted from cysteine to phenylalanine, this CDR3 has 14 amino acids. The entry retains the CDR3 DNA only, 42 bases that are in frame from base 1. V is clipped by 0 bases and J by 2 bases, and the sequence between their germline boundaries is 7 bases long. From a lookup of the germline V gene, CDR1 and CDR2 are MGHRA and YSYEKL. Between the mid-2010s and the late 2010s, the patients underwent resection in either Japan or China. Histologic diagnosis of each case was confirmed independently by two lung cancer pathologists on H&E slides. For nucleic acid extraction, premalignant or tumor cells were enriched by macro-dissection following pathologic assessment. FFPE tissue was used for DNA isolation with the AllPrep DNA/RNA FFPE Kit.

Here the chain combines TRBV4-1 and TRBJ2-5; D gene: possibly TRBD1, on 6 matching bases. The sample comprised FFPE minimally invasive lung adenocarcinoma tissue. What this sample's cell subset or site label stands for: micro-invasive lung adenocarcinoma (MIA). The source of this sequence is a person aged 55 to 75 with lung adenocarcinoma. The CDR3 has the sequence CASSQDRGQETQYF. The sequenced DNA is TGCGCCAGCAGCCAAGACAGGGGACAAGAGACCCAGTACTTC.